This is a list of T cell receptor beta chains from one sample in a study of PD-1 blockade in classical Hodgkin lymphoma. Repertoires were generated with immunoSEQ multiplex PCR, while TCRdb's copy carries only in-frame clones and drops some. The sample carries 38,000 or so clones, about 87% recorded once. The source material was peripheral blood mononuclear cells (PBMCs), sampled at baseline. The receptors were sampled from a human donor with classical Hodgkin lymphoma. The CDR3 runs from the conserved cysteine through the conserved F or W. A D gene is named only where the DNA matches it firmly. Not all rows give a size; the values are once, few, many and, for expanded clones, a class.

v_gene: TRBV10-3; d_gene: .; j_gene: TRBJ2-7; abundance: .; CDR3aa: CAISDRGTGLSYEQYF; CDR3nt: TGTGCCATCAGTGACAGAGGGACGGGCCTCTCCTACGAGCAGTACTTC
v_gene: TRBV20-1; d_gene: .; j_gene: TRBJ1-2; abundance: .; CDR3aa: CSARHGMGYTF; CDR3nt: TGCAGTGCTAGACACGGGATGGGCTACACCTTC
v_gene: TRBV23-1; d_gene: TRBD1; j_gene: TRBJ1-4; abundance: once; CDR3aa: CASSQSRRNQGGNEKLFF; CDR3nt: TGCGCCAGCAGTCAATCCCGGCGAAACCAGGGGGGAAATGAAAAACTGTTTTTT
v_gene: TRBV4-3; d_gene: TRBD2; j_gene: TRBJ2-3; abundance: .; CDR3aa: CASSQGTSVTDTQYF; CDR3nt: TGCGCCAGCAGCCAAGGGACTAGCGTCACAGATACGCAGTATTTT
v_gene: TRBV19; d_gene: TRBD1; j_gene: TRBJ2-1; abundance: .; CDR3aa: CASSIGDSPYNEQFF; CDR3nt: TGTGCCAGTAGTATTGGGGACAGCCCGTACAATGAGCAGTTCTTC
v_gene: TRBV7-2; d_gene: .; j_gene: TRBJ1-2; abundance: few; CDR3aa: CASSLIMRGGEGYTF; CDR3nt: TGTGCCAGCAGCTTAATTATGCGGGGAGGGGAGGGCTACACCTTC
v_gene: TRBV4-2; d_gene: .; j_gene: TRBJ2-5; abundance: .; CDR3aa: CASSQEAGWVSETQYF; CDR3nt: TGTGCCAGCAGCCAAGAGGCAGGGTGGGTCAGCGAGACCCAGTACTTC
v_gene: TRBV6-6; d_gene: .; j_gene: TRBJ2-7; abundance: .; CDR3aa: CASSPLWGPYEQYF; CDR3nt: TGTGCCAGCAGTCCGCTTTGGGGCCCCTACGAGCAGTACTTC
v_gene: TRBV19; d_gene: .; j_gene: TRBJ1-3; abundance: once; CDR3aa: CASSITEDAGNTIYF; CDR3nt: TGTGCCAGTAGTATAACGGAAGACGCTGGAAACACCATATATTTT
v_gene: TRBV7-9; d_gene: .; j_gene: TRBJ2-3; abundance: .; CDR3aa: CASSLAGEDTQYF; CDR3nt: TGTGCCAGCAGCTTAGCAGGGGAAGATACGCAGTATTTT
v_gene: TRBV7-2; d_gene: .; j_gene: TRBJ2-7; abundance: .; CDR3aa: CASSLVAGGGYEQYF; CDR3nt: TGTGCCAGCAGCTTAGTGGCAGGGGGGGGCTACGAGCAGTACTTC
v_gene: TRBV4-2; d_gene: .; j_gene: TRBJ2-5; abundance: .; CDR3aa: CASSQEDLGETQYF; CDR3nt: TGTGCCAGCAGCCAAGAGGACCTGGGAGAGACCCAGTACTTC
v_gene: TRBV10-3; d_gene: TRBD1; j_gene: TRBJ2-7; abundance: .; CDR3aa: CAIRSGQGYEQYF; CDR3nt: TGTGCCATCAGATCGGGACAGGGTTACGAGCAGTACTTC
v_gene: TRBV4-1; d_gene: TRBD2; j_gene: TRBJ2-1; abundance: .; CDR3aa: CASSQEGLIDEQFF; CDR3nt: TGCGCCAGCAGCCAGGAGGGACTAATCGATGAGCAGTTCTTC
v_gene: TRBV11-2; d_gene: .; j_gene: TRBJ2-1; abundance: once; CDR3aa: CASSFSPAPRTDREQFF; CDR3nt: TGTGCCAGCAGCTTTTCACCCGCCCCGCGGACTGATCGTGAGCAGTTCTTC
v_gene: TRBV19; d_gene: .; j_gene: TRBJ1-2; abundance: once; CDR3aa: CASREDRRLLYGYTF; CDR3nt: TGTGCCAGTAGGGAAGACCGCCGGTTACTATATGGCTACACCTTC
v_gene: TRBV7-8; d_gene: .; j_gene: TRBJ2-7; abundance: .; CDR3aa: CASSLLLEQYF; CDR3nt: TGTGCCAGCAGCTTATTACTCGAGCAGTACTTC
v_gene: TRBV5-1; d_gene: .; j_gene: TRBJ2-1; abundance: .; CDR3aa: CASSSEANLPNEQFF; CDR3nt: TGCGCCAGCAGCTCGGAGGCCAACCTCCCCAATGAGCAGTTCTTC
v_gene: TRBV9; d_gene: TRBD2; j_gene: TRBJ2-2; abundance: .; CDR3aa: CASSPGLGSGELFF; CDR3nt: TGTGCCAGCAGCCCTGGACTAGGTTCGGGGGAGCTGTTTTTT
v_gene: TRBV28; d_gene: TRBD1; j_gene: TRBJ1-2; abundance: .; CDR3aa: CASSSGTGTVYGYTF; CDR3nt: TGTGCCAGCAGTTCCGGGACAGGCACTGTCTATGGCTACACCTTC
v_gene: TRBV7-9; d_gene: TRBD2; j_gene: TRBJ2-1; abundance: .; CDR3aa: CASSFSRISGRDIANEQFF; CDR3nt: TGTGCCAGCAGCTTCAGTCGTATTAGCGGGAGAGACATTGCCAATGAGCAGTTCTTC
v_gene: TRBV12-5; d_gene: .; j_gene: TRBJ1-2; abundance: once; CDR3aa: CASGFDIGSYTF; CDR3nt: TGTGCTAGTGGTTTCGACATAGGGAGCTACACCTTC
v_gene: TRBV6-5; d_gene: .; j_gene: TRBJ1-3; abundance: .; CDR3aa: CASSYEGPFSGNTIYF; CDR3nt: TGTGCCAGCAGTTACGAGGGACCCTTTTCTGGAAACACCATATATTTT
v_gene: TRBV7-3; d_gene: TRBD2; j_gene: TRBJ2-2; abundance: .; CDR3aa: CASSLIGTTYNTGELFF; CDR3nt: TGTGCCAGCAGCTTAATCGGGACTACATATAACACCGGGGAGCTGTTTTTT
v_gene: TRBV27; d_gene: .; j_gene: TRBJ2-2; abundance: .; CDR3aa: CASSFNTGELFF; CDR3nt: TGTGCCAGCAGTTTTAACACCGGGGAGCTGTTTTTT
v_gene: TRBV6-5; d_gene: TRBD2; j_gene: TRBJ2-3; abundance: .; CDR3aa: CATRASGGSAQYF; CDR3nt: TGTGCCACTCGGGCTAGCGGGGGTTCGGCGCAGTATTTT
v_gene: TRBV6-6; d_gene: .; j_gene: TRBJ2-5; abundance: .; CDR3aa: CASSLQGRTQYF; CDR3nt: TGTGCCAGCAGCCTACAGGGTCGGACCCAGTACTTC
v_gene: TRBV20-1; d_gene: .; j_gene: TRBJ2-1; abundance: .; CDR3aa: CSATGNGQFF; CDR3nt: TGCAGTGCCACCGGGAATGGGCAGTTCTTC
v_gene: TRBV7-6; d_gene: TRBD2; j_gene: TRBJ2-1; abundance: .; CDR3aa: CASSFRLAGSDEQFF; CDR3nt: TGTGCCAGCAGCTTTCGACTAGCGGGAAGCGATGAGCAGTTCTTC
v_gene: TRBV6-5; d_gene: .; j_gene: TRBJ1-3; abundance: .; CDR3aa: CASSYSPRPSRNTIYF; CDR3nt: TGTGCCAGCAGTTACTCTCCCAGGCCTAGTAGGAACACCATATATTTT
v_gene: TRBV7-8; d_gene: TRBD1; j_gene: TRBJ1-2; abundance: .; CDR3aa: CASSPDRGPYGYTF; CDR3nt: TGTGCCAGCAGCCCTGACAGGGGCCCCTATGGCTACACCTTC
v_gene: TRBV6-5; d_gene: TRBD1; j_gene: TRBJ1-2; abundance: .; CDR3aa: CASSYSSGQTNGYTF; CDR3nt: TGTGCCAGCAGTTACTCATCGGGACAGACGAATGGCTACACCTTC
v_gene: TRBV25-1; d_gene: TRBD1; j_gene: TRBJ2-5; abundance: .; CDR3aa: CASSESGQAAQETQYF; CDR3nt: TGTGCCAGCAGTGAATCGGGACAGGCGGCTCAAGAGACCCAGTACTTC
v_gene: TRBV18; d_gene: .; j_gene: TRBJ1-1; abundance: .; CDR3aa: CASSYTGGALNTEAFF; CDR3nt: TGTGCCAGCTCCTACACTGGAGGGGCTTTGAACACTGAAGCTTTCTTT
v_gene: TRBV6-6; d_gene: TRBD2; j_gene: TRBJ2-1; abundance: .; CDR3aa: CASSYTGTSGTQFF; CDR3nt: TGTGCCAGCAGTTACACAGGGACTAGCGGGACGCAGTTCTTC
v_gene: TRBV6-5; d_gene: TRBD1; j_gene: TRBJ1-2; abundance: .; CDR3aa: CASRPPPDRGYGYTF; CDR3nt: TGTGCCAGCAGGCCTCCCCCCGACAGGGGCTATGGCTACACCTTC
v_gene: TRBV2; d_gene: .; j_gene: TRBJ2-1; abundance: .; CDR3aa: CASSEIGGSSYNEQFF; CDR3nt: TGTGCCAGCAGTGAGATTGGGGGGAGCTCCTACAATGAGCAGTTCTTC
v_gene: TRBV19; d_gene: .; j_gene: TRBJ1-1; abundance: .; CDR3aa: CASSMIGREAFF; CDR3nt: TGTGCCAGTAGTATGATTGGCAGGGAAGCTTTCTTT
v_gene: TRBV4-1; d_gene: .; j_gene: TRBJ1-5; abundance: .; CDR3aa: CASSQDGARNQPQHF; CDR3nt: TGCGCCAGCAGCCAAGATGGGGCCCGCAATCAGCCCCAGCATTTT
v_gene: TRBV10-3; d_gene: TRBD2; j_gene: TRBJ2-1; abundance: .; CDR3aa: CAISSGLAGGLKYNEQFF; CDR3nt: TGTGCCATCAGCTCCGGACTAGCGGGGGGGCTGAAATACAATGAGCAGTTCTTC
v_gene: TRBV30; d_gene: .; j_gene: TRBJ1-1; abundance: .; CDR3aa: CAWSPYYRQAPEAFF; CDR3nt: TGTGCCTGGAGTCCCTACTACCGACAGGCTCCTGAAGCTTTCTTT
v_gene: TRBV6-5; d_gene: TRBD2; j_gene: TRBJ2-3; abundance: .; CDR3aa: CASSPPGLAGGLQYF; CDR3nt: TGTGCCAGCAGTCCCCCGGGACTAGCGGGAGGACTGCAGTATTTT
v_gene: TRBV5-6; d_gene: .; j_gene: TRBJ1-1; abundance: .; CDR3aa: CASSLVPGAGTEAFF; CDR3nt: TGTGCCAGCAGCTTGGTACCAGGGGCGGGCACTGAAGCTTTCTTT
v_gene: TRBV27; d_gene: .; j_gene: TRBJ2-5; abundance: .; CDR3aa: CASSFTGTQETQYF; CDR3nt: TGTGCCAGCAGTTTTACGGGGACCCAAGAGACCCAGTACTTC
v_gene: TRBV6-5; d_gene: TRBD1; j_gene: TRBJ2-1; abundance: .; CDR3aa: CASSYGTGYNEQFF; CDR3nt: TGTGCCAGCAGTTACGGGACAGGGTACAATGAGCAGTTCTTC
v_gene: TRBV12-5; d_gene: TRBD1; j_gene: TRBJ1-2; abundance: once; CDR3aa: CASGFFRGGTGVNGYTF; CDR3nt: TGTGCTAGTGGTTTCTTTAGGGGCGGGACAGGGGTAAATGGCTACACCTTC
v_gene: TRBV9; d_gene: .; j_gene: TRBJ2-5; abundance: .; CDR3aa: CASSAHPFGDKETQYF; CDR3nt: TGTGCCAGCAGCGCCCACCCCTTCGGGGACAAAGAGACCCAGTACTTC
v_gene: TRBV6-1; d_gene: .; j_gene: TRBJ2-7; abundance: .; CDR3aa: CASSAPQGRYEQYF; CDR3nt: TGTGCCAGCAGTGCCCCGCAGGGTCGCTACGAGCAGTACTTC
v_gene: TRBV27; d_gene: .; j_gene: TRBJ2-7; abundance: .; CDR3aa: CASSLSINPREQYF; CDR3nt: TGTGCCAGCAGTTTATCTATTAACCCGCGGGAGCAGTACTTC
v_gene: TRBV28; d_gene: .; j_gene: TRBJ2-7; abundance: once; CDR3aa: CASSLTWAEGEQYF; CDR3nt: TGTGCCAGCAGTTTGACCTGGGCAGAGGGCGAGCAGTACTTC
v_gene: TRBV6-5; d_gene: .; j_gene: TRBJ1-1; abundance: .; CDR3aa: CASSSAQTGYTEAFF; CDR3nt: TGTGCCAGCAGTTCTGCCCAAACGGGGTACACTGAAGCTTTCTTT
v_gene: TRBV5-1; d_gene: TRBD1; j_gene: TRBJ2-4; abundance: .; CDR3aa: CASSSTGQYKIF; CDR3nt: TGCGCCAGCAGCTCAACGGGACAGTATAAGATCTTC
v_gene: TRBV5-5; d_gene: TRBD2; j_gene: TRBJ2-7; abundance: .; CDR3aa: CASSLGTSGGAIYEQYF; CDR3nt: TGTGCCAGCAGCTTGGGAACTAGCGGAGGAGCGATCTACGAGCAGTACTTC
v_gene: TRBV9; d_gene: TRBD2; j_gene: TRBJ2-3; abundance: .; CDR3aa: CASSVGGRAGTDTQYF; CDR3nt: TGTGCCAGCAGCGTCGGCGGGAGGGCCGGCACAGATACGCAGTATTTT
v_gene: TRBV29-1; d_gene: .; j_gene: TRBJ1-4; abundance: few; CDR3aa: CSVAWTVTNEKLFF; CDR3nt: TGCAGCGTCGCTTGGACAGTAACTAATGAAAAACTGTTTTTT
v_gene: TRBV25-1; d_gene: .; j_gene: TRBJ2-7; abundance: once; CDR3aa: CASSGSIEVGYEQYF; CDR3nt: TGTGCCAGCAGTGGTTCTATAGAGGTAGGGTACGAGCAGTACTTC